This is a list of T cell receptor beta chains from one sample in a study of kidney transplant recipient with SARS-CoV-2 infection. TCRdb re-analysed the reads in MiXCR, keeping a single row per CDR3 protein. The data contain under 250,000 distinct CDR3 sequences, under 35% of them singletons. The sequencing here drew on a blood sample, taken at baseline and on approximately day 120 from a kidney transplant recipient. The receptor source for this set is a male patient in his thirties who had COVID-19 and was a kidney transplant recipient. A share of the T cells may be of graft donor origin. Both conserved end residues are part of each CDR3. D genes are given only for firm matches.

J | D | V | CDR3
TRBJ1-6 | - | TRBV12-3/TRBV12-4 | CASSRSGARNSPLHF
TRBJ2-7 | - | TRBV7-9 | CASSLGGNPYEQYF
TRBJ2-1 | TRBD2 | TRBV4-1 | CASSLAGGFFSYNEQFF
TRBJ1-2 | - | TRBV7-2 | CASSLWIRDGKTYGYTF
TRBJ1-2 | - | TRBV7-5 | CISVPELLHEVGKTYGYTF
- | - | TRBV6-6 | CASSFQGGYEQYF
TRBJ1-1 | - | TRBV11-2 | CASTYGAEAFF
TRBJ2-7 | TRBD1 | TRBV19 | CASSIQGAYEQYF
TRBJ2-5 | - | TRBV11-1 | CASSLPLQETQYF
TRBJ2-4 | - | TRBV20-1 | CSAARVSKNIQYF
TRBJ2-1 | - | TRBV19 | CASSIGTTNEQFF
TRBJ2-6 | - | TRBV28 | CASSPPGGVTNVLTF
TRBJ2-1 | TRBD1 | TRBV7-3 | CASSRDSSSYNEQFF
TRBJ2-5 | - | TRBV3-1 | CASSCPTPISFSETQYF
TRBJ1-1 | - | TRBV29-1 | CSVRGSDTEAFF
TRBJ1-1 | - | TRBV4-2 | CASSQEFANTEAFF
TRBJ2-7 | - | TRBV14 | CASSYLNTGEQYF
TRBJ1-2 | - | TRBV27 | CASSSWTESNYGYTF
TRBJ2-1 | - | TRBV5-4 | CASSLAHYNEQFF
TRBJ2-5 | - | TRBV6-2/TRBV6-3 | CASKETVKETQYF
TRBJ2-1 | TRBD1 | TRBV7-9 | CASSTLGQGGVNEQLF
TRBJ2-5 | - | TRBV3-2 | CASSVASGGQETQYF
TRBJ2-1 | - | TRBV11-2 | CASSSPIPGTKHTMSSYNEQFF
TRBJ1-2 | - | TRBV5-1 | CASLELSVRKTYGYTF
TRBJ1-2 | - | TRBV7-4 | CASSPYASARKTYGYTF
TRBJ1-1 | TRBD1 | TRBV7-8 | CASSSPQGARTEAFF
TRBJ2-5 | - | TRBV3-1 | CASSSRIPISFSETQYF